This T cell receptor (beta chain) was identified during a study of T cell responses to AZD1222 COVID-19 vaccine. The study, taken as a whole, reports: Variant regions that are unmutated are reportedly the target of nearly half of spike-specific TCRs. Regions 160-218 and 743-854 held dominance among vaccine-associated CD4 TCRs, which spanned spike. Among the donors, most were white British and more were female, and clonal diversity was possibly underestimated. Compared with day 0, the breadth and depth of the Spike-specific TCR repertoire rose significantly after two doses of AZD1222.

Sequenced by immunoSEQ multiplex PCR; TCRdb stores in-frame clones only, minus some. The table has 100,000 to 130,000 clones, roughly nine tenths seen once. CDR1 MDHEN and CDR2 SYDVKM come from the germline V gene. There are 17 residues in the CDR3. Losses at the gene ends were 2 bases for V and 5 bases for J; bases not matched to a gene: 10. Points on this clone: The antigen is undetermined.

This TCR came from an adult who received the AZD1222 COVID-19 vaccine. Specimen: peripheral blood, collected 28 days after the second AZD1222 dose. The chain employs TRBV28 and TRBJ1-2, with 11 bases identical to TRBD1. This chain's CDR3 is CASSLNTGQGGPYGYTF. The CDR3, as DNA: TGTGCCAGCAGTTTAAACACGGGACAGGGGGGGCCGTATGGCTACACCTTC.